One sample yielded the 30 T cell receptor beta chains listed below, sequenced in a study. TCRdb re-called the 5' RACE reads with MiXCR, one entry per CDR3 protein. The sample has tens of thousands of distinct CDR3 sequences; about 28% are singletons. Cells sorted as Tregs were CD4+, CD25+ and CD127-/low. The sequencing sample was made of tumor-infiltrating Tregs sorted from the breast tumor. The receptors derive from a female donor with breast cancer.

This clonotype was detected only a few times. The rearrangement links TRBV25-1 to TRBJ2-1; no clear D. The CDR3 is made up of 14 amino acids. The ends were cut back, 7 bases at V and 6 bases at J, with 16 bases in the middle. In germline, CDR1 is MGHDK, CDR2 SYGVNS. CDR3 sequence reads: CASMRQDVSNEQFF. DNA of the CDR3: TGTGCCAGCATGAGGCAGGATGTCTCCAATGAGCAGTTCTTC.

This clonotype was counted ten times or more. The chain employs TRBV4-1 and TRBJ1-2; no reliable D call. The V gene lost 0 bases and the J gene lost 4 bases, with 6 bases spanning the gap. The CDR3 covers 13 residues. The germline V gene has CDR1 MGHRA and CDR2 YSYEKL. This CDR3 reads CASSQDNFYGYTF. The CDR3 DNA sequence: TGCGCCAGCAGCCAAGATAACTTCTATGGCTACACCTTC.

This clonotype is classed as medium-sized. The chain carries TRBV12-3 or TRBV12-4 and TRBJ1-2; 7 nucleotides line up with TRBD1. V lost 3 bases, J lost 7 bases, and 5 bases stayed unmatched. The CDR3 contains 13 residues. CDR3 bases: TGTGCCAGCAGTTTTAGAGGGGGCTCTGGCTACACCTTC. Amino acids: CASSFRGGSGYTF.

This clonotype was counted ten times or more. The V and J genes are TRBV4-2 and TRBJ1-3, with no clear D. Germline CDR1 LGHNA, CDR2 YNFKEQ. The CDR3 is 15 amino acids. With 1 base removed from V and 2 bases from J, the gap between germline ends came to 9 bases. CDR3 nucleotides: TGTGCCAGCAGCCAAGCAGGAGGGACTGGAAACACCATATATTTT. This gives the protein CASSQAGGTGNTIYF.

The rearrangement uses TRBV6-5 and TRBJ2-5; D not resolved. The germline V gene encodes CDR1 MNHEY and CDR2 SVGAGI. The V gene lost 0 bases and the J gene lost 5 bases, with 13 bases spanning the gap. The CDR3 consists of 15 residues. The CDR3 DNA follows: TGTGCCAGCAGTTACTCCCGGTCAGGTTGGGAGACCCAGTACTTC. Encoded protein: CASSYSRSGWETQYF.

V usage is TRBV20-1 and J usage is TRBJ1-1; 8 positions agree with TRBD1. The V gene's germline CDR1 is DFQATT and CDR2 SNEGSKA (reference sequence). The CDR3 is 15 residues long. The CDR3 loop reads CNTRLRQGRNTEAFF. The DNA for the CDR3 is TGCAATACTAGACTAAGACAGGGGAGGAACACTGAAGCTTTCTTT.

This chain joins TRBV6-2 or TRBV6-3 and TRBJ2-1; 8 bases agree with TRBD2. The CDR3 covers 15 residues. V lost 6 bases and J lost 5; bases outside the gene matches: 9. Germline CDR1 and CDR2: MNHEY and SVGEGT. CDR3 in amino acids: CASSWGLVPHNEQFF. The CDR3 DNA sequence: TGTGCCAGCAGCTGGGGACTAGTACCGCACAATGAGCAGTTCTTC.

This clonotype has ten or more counts. J is TRBJ2-5 and V is TRBV20-1, with D possibly being TRBD1 (6 bases). The V gene lost 6 bases and the J gene lost 0 bases, with 11 bases spanning the gap. CDR1 and CDR2 from the germline V gene are DFQATT and SNEGSKA (reference sequence). The CDR3 spans 13 residues. CDR3 protein: CSAERQDQETQYF. The CDR3 DNA follows: TGCAGTGCAGAAAGACAGGACCAAGAGACCCAGTACTTC.

The chain joins TRBV24-1 to TRBJ1-5, with D unresolved. V lost 3 bases to trimming and J lost 4 bases, with 6 bases between them. CDR1 and CDR2 from the germline V gene are KGHDR and SFDVKD. This CDR3 contains 13 residues. DNA for the CDR3: TGTGCCACCAGTGATAACCCGAATCAGCCCCAGCATTTT. Protein: CATSDNPNQPQHF.

This clonotype occurred a few times. V and J are TRBV9 and TRBJ2-3; D is ambiguous. There are 15 residues in the CDR3. The germline gives CDR1 SGDLS, CDR2 YYNGEE. V was cut by 3 bases and J by 1 base, with 12 bases left in between. The CDR3 sequence is CASSAQVSGTDTQYF. The CDR3 DNA reads as TGTGCCAGCAGCGCGCAGGTCTCCGGCACAGATACGCAGTATTTT.

This clonotype has ten or more counts. J is TRBJ1-2 and V is TRBV7-2; perhaps TRBD1 as D (5 bases). The V gene lost 5 bases and the J gene lost 4 bases, with 11 bases spanning the gap. Germline V gives CDR1 SGHTA, CDR2 FQGNSA. This CDR3 has 13 amino acids. The CDR3 here is CASSLSGTYGYTF. DNA for the CDR3: TGTGCCAGCAGCCTATCAGGGACCTATGGCTACACCTTC.

Comments on this clonotype: Since no conserved phenylalanine or tryptophan closes the CDR3, a read error is the likely cause. J is TRBJ1-1 and V is TRBV7-7; D is ambiguous. Germline V gene data show CDR1 as SSHAT and CDR2 as FNYEAQ (reference sequence). The CDR3 is made up of 13 amino acids. CDR3 protein: CASSLDLYTEAFL. The CDR3 DNA sequence: TGTGCTAGCAGCTTAGACCTTTACACTGAAGCTTTCTTA.

In this sample, this clonotype turned up a few times. The CDR3 sequence: CASSQDRGQPQHF. The CDR3 nucleotides read TGCGCCAGCAGCCAAGACAGGGGTCAGCCCCAGCATTTT. This chain joins TRBV4-1 and TRBJ1-5; D possibly corresponds to TRBD1 (6 bases). Germline values: CDR1 MGHRA, CDR2 YSYEKL. CDR3 length: 13 residues. V lost 0 bases to trimming and J lost 6 bases, with 6 bases between them.

The table lists this clonotype with a few counts. The chain links TRBV20-1 to TRBJ1-2; D call uncertain. Trimming pared 5 bases from V and 1 base from J, leaving 23 bases between. The CDR3 is made up of 17 amino acids. From germline, CDR1 is DFQATT and CDR2 SNEGSKA (reference sequence). The CDR3 sequence is CSALHRIIETSNYGYTF. The CDR3 nucleotides are TGCAGTGCTCTCCATCGGATCATCGAGACAAGTAACTATGGCTACACCTTC.

The table lists this clonotype with a few counts. V usage is TRBV10-3 and J usage is TRBJ1-5, with a possible D match to TRBD1 (5 bases). This CDR3 is built from 13 residues. Germline CDR1 and CDR2: ENHRY and SYGVKD. The ends were cut back, 5 bases at V and 5 bases at J, with 10 bases in the middle. CDR3 loop: CAISRGGDQPQHF. The DNA for the CDR3 is TGTGCCATCAGTAGGGGCGGGGATCAGCCCCAGCATTTT.

This chain joins TRBV4-3 and TRBJ2-5; D assignment may be TRBD1 or TRBD2 (6 bases each). Germline CDR1 LGHNA, CDR2 YSLEER. V was cut by 0 bases and J by 4 bases, with 9 bases left in between. The CDR3 totals 14 residues. The CDR3 DNA reads as TGCGCCAGCAGCCAAGATGAGGGGGGAGAGACCCAGTACTTC. Translated: CASSQDEGGETQYF.

This clonotype was recorded at least ten times. Here the CDR3 DNA reads TGTGCCAGCACCCTCTTTCCTGAGGTGGGAACCCGGGGCTACACCTTC. Encoded protein: CASTLFPEVGTRGYTF. This chain joins TRBV12-3 or TRBV12-4 and TRBJ1-2; D is uncertain. V lost 7 bases to trimming and J lost 8 bases, with 26 bases between them. The CDR3 consists of 16 residues.

Regarding this clonotype: This may arise from a read error, as a much more abundant clone is one base away. V usage is TRBV12-3 or TRBV12-4 and J usage is TRBJ1-1, with a weak D call TRBD1 (5 bases). CDR3 length equals 13 residues. Trimming took off 7 bases at V and 7 bases at J, with 16 bases between the two ends. CDR3 residues: CASILREGNEAFF. DNA for the CDR3: TGTGCCAGCATTCTCAGGGAAGGGAATGAAGCTTTCTTT.

There are many counts of this clonotype. Because the CDR3's place on the DNA is in doubt, the DNA is left out and the CDR3 is given as listed by TCRdb. CDR3 region: CASSRFGDGSLAGVQYEQYF. The gene calls are TRBV21-1 and TRBJ2-7; the table gives TRBD2 as D, unverified against the DNA. TRBV21-1 is a pseudogene locus. The CDR3 has 20 residues if both end residues are counted.

This clonotype turned up a few times. The chain couples TRBV6-1 to TRBJ2-3; D not certain. The germline V gene has CDR1 MNHNS and CDR2 SASEGT. Trimming removed 5 bases from V and 2 bases from J, with 11 bases in between. The CDR3 has 14 amino acids. As DNA, the CDR3 is TGTGCCAGCAGTCCAGGTGGGCCCACAGATACGCAGTATTTT. Translating it yields CASSPGGPTDTQYF.

This clonotype occurred a few times. V usage is TRBV5-5 and J usage is TRBJ2-5, with D possibly being TRBD1 (6 bases). Germline CDR1 is SGHKS and CDR2 is YYEKEE (reference sequence). Trimming removed 4 bases at V and 2 bases at J, with 15 bases between. CDR3 length equals 15 residues. The CDR3 here is CASSLGWTAQETQYF. As DNA, the CDR3 is TGTGCCAGCAGCCTTGGCTGGACAGCGCAAGAGACCCAGTACTTC.

The rearrangement links TRBV7-9 to TRBJ2-1; 12 bases are a match to TRBD1. Germline CDR1 and CDR2: SEHNR and FQNEAQ (reference sequence). V dropped 5 bases and J dropped 9; count of bases not matched to a gene: 5. The CDR3 runs 14 residues. In nucleotides, the CDR3 is TGTGCCAGCAGCCTGGGACAGGGGGCCGGTGAGCAGTTCTTC. This sequence encodes CASSLGQGAGEQFF.

On this clonotype: At one end the junction does not follow the germline gene, possibly because of a read error. V and J are TRBV4-2 and TRBJ2-1; 12 nucleotides agree with TRBD2. Germline V CDR1 and CDR2: LGHNA, YNFKEQ. The CDR3 contains 15 residues. The CDR3 region has the DNA TGTGTCAGCAGCCAACCGACTAGCGGGAGTAATGAGCAGTTCTTC. Translating it yields CVSSQPTSGSNEQFF.

The J gene is TRBJ2-1, the V gene TRBV4-1, with 9 bases matching TRBD2. This CDR3 has 16 residues. Germline lookup yields CDR1 MGHRA and CDR2 YSYEKL. V lost 0 bases to trimming and J lost 8 bases; unmatched junction nucleotides: 8. The CDR3 DNA reads TGCGCCAGCAGCCAAGAATGGCGGGAGGGGGCATATGAGCAGTTCTTC. This codes for CASSQEWREGAYEQFF.

Ten or more counts support this clonotype. The chain has TRBV7-9 and TRBJ2-5; maybe TRBD2 (5 bases). This CDR3 has 11 residues. Trimming removed 4 bases from V and 5 bases from J, with 5 bases in between. Germline V gene data show CDR1 as SEHNR and CDR2 as FQNEAQ (reference sequence). CDR3 coding DNA: TGTGCCAGCAGCTCGGGGGAGACCCAGTACTTC. Translated: CASSSGETQYF.

The chain uses TRBV12-3 or TRBV12-4 and TRBJ2-1, with 13 nucleotides matching TRBD2. This CDR3 comprises 18 residues. Trimming removed 3 bases from V and 0 bases from J; junction bases left unmatched: 5. The chain's CDR3 is CASSFGLAGESSYNEQFF. CDR3 DNA: TGTGCCAGCAGTTTCGGACTAGCGGGGGAGAGCTCCTACAATGAGCAGTTCTTC.

This CDR3 reads CASSYRGYYGYTF. CDR3 in DNA: TGTGCCAGCAGTTACAGGGGCTACTATGGCTACACCTTC. The chain uses TRBV6-5 and TRBJ1-2, with D maybe TRBD1 (5 bases). The CDR3 is 13 amino acids. V lost 2 bases and J lost 3, with 7 bases in between. Germline V gene sequence: CDR1 MNHEY, CDR2 SVGAGI.

This chain uses TRBV11-2 with TRBJ2-3, with D unresolved. The CDR3 extends over 11 amino acids. Germline CDR1 and CDR2: SGHAT and FQNNGV. V lost 5 bases and J lost 6, with 6 bases in between. The CDR3 DNA sequence: TGTGCCAGCAGCCATGGGGATACGCAGTATTTT. The encoded protein is CASSHGDTQYF.

Notes on this clonotype: With a much larger clone just one base away, this may be a read error. The chain couples TRBV5-6 to TRBJ2-4; 7 bases match TRBD1. Germline V lookup: CDR1 SGHDT, CDR2 YYEEEE. CDR3 length: 14 amino acids. CDR3 DNA sequence: TGTACCAGCAGCTCAACAGACAGGGTGAACATTCAGTACTTC. It specifies CTSSSTDRVNIQYF.

This clonotype has just a few counts. This sequence joins TRBV2 and TRBJ1-6; TRBD1 aligns across 11 bases. CDR1 and CDR2 from the germline V gene are SNHLY and FYNNEI. CDR3 length: 15 residues. With V trimmed by 7 bases and J by 9 bases, 8 bases remained unmatched. CDR3 DNA: TGTGCCAGCACGCGGGACAGGGGGACTGGTTCACCCCTCCACTTT. Its translation is CASTRDRGTGSPLHF.